This section outlines one T cell receptor beta chain sequence together with its context. What it recognizes is unknown. Trimming left V 6 bases short and J 4 bases short, with 18 bases between. The CDR3 sequence is 15 residues long. Germline V gene data show CDR1 as MDHEN and CDR2 as SYDVKM. These data come from a study of response to subunit inactivated influenza vaccine. TCRdb redid the calling of the RT-PCR reads with MiXCR, one entry per CDR3 protein. The profile shows more than 700,000 distinct CDR3 sequences, 21% of them singletons. Study-level findings and limits: Authors suggested each seasonal flu vaccination may recruit only limited numbers of new T cells.

This clonotype was obtained from a man between 45 and 60 years old who received an inactivated influenza vaccine. The sequencing here drew on PBMCs from blood, taken about 5 days after vaccination. The rearrangement uses TRBV28 and TRBJ1-1; D may be TRBD1 (5 bases). CDR3 sequence (DNA): TGTGCCAGCAGAAAAAGGGACGGTGGGGGCACTGAAGCTTTCTTT. Translation gives CASRKRDGGGTEAFF.